The 12 T cell receptor beta chains below all came from one sample that was sequenced in a study of early T cells in non-severe SARS-CoV-2 infection. TCRdb processed the 5' RACE reads anew with MiXCR; each CDR3 protein has one entry. The sample has more than 65,000 distinct CDR3 sequences, 9.5% to 15% seen once. The sequenced sample was whole blood. The receptors were sampled from an adult who was a healthcare worker with PCR-confirmed SARS-CoV-2 infection or an uninfected control (not recorded which).

This chain uses TRBV28 with TRBJ2-6; D is unresolved. This CDR3 region has 17 residues. Germline CDR1 and CDR2: MDHEN and SYDVKM. Trimming pared 6 bases from V and 0 bases from J, leaving 15 bases between. The CDR3 nucleotides are TGTGCCAGCAGATTAGATGGGCCTTACTCTGGGGCCAACGTCCTGACTTTC. Translation: CASRLDGPYSGANVLTF.

A few counts support this clonotype. The CDR3 sequence: CASSSLTSGSYNEQFF. DNA of the CDR3: TGTGCCAGCAGTTCCCTAACTAGCGGGTCTTACAATGAGCAGTTCTTC. The gene calls are TRBV27 and TRBJ2-1, with 9 bases matching TRBD2. Germline loops: CDR1 MNHEY, CDR2 SMNVEV (reference sequence). This CDR3 is 16 amino acids long. Unmatched junction bases numbered 8, after V lost 4 bases and J lost 4 bases.

This clonotype was observed at least ten times. V gene TRBV11-2 combines with J gene TRBJ2-4, with D possibly matching TRBD1 (5 bases). The CDR3 contains 15 residues. Germline V gene sequence: CDR1 SGHAT, CDR2 FQNNGV. Trimming pared 2 bases from V and 3 bases from J, leaving 11 bases between. DNA for the CDR3: TGTGCCAGCAGCTTATCAGGGATGGGCAAAAACATTCAGTACTTC. It specifies CASSLSGMGKNIQYF.

Many counts were recorded for this clonotype. The genes are TRBV28 and TRBJ1-1; TRBD1 might be the D (5 bases). Germline lookup yields CDR1 MDHEN and CDR2 SYDVKM. CDR3 length: 11 residues. The ends were cut back, 10 bases at V and 5 bases at J, with 11 bases in the middle. CDR3 sequence: CAIRGGTEAFF. CDR3 DNA sequence: TGTGCCATCCGTGGGGGGACTGAAGCTTTCTTT.

At least ten counts were recorded for this clonotype. The chain joins TRBV5-6 to TRBJ2-1; D call uncertain. This CDR3 has 15 residues. The V gene lost 4 bases and the J gene lost 8 bases, with 19 bases spanning the gap. Germline-derived CDR1 and CDR2 are SGHDT and YYEEEE. The CDR3 DNA is TGTGCCAGCAGCGTCCCCTACCTGTCCCGGGATGAGCAGTTCTTC. Protein: CASSVPYLSRDEQFF.

In its sample, this clonotype was seen many times. The chain uses TRBV7-9 and TRBJ2-7; 7 bases match TRBD1. This CDR3 is built from 15 residues. Losses at the gene ends were 4 bases for V and 3 bases for J; bases not matched to a gene: 9. CDR1 and CDR2 from the germline V gene are SEHNR and FQNEAQ (reference sequence). The CDR3 region is CASSSDWTGIYEQYF. In DNA form, the CDR3 reads TGTGCCAGCAGCTCGGATTGGACAGGCATCTACGAGCAGTACTTC. Together with reference TRBV7-9 and TRBJ2-7, the CDR3 gives the full variable domain: DTGVSQNPRHKITKRGQNVTFRCDPISEHNRLYWYRQTLGQGPEFLTYFQNEAQLEKSRLLSDRFSAERPKGSFSTLEIQRTEQGDSAMYLCASSSDWTGIYEQYFGPGTRLTVT.

The chain uses TRBV7-9 and TRBJ2-1; D not resolved. The CDR3 consists of 16 residues. V gave up 2 bases and J gave up 4 bases, with 15 bases separating them. Germline V CDR1 and CDR2: SEHNR, FQNEAQ (reference sequence). CDR3 in amino acids: CASSLHVADVYNEQFF. In DNA, the CDR3 is TGTGCCAGCAGCTTACACGTAGCAGATGTATACAATGAGCAGTTCTTC. Using reference TRBV7-9 and TRBJ2-1 for the parts outside the CDR3, the full variable domain is DTGVSQNPRHKITKRGQNVTFRCDPISEHNRLYWYRQTLGQGPEFLTYFQNEAQLEKSRLLSDRFSAERPKGSFSTLEIQRTEQGDSAMYLCASSLHVADVYNEQFFGPGTRLTVL.

This clonotype was observed a handful of times. The rearrangement links TRBV15 to TRBJ2-1; TRBD2 matches 10 bases. The germline V gene has CDR1 LNHNV and CDR2 YYDKDF (reference sequence). The CDR3 consists of 14 residues. Trimming took 3 bases from V and 14 from J; bases not matched to a gene: 10. The CDR3 sequence is CATSSEAGGRQEFF. The CDR3 DNA reads TGTGCCACCAGCAGCGAAGCGGGGGGGCGTCAAGAGTTCTTC.

This clonotype was seen more than once but under ten times. V and J are TRBV5-1 and TRBJ1-1; D call uncertain. This CDR3 has 15 residues. Germline lookup yields CDR1 SGHRS and CDR2 YFSETQ. V lost 1 base to trimming and J lost 2 bases, with 12 bases between them. In nucleotides, the CDR3 is TGCGCCAGCAGCTTGTCGATCTGGCGTAACACTGAAGCTTTCTTT. It encodes CASSLSIWRNTEAFF.

At least ten counts were recorded for this clonotype. The genes are TRBV6-2 or TRBV6-3 and TRBJ1-1, with 9 bases matching TRBD1. The CDR3 extends over 15 amino acids. J gave up 6 bases and V 2 bases, and 7 bases lay outside the gene matches. Germline V gene data show CDR1 as MNHEY and CDR2 as SVGEGT. The CDR3 is CASSYRLRDRAEAFF. In nucleotides, the CDR3 is TGTGCCAGCAGTTACCGACTCCGGGACAGGGCTGAAGCTTTCTTT.

V gene TRBV28 combines with J gene TRBJ1-1, with 8 nucleotides matching TRBD1. The trim removed 6 bases at V and 12 bases at J, leaving 6 bases unmatched. The germline V gene has CDR1 MDHEN and CDR2 SYDVKM. This CDR3 contains 11 residues. The CDR3 DNA reads TGTGCCAGCAGGTCGGACAGGGAGACTTTCTTT. Protein: CASRSDRETFF.

This rearrangement joins TRBV7-2 to TRBJ2-3; 7 bases line up with TRBD2. From germline, CDR1 is SGHTA and CDR2 FQGNSA. This CDR3 has 16 amino acids. The junction had 6 bases not matched to a gene; V was cut back by 1 base and J by 2 bases. The CDR3 region is CASSLGLADYTDTQYF. CDR3 bases: TGTGCCAGCAGCTTAGGTCTAGCGGATTACACAGATACGCAGTATTTT.